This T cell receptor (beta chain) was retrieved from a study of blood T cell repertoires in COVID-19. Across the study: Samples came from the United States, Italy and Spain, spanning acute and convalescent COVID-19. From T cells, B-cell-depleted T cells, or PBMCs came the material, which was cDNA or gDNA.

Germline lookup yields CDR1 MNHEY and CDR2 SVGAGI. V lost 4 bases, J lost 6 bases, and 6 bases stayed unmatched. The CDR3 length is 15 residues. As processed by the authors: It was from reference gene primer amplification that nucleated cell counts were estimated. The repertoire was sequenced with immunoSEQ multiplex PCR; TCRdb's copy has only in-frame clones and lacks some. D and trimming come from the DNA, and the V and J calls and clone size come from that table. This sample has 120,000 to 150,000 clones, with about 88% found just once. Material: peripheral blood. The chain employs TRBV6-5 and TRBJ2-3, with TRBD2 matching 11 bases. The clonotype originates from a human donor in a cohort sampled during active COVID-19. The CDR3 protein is CASSSTSGSFDTQYF. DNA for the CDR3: TGTGCCAGCAGTTCTACTAGCGGGAGTTTTGATACGCAGTATTTT.